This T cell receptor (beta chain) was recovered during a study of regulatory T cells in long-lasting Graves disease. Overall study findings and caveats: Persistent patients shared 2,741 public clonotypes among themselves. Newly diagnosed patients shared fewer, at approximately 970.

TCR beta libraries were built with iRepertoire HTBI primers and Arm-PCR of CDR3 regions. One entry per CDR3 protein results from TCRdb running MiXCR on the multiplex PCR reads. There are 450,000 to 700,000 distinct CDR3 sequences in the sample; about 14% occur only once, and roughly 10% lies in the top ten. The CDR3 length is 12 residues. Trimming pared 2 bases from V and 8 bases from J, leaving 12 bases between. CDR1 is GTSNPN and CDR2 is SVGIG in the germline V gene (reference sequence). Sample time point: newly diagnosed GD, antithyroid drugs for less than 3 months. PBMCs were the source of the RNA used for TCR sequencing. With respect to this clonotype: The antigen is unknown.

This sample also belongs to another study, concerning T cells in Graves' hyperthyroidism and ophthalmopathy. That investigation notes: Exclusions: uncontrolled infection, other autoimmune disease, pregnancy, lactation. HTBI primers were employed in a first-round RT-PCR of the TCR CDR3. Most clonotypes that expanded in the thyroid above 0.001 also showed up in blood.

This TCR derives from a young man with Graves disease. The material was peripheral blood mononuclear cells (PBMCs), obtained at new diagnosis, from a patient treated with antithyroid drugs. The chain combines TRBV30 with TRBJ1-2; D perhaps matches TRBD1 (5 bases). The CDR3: CAWSLPGTGYTF. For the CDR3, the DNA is TGTGCCTGGAGTCTTCCGGGGACGGGCTACACCTTC. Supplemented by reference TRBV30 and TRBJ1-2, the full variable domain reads SQTIHQWPATLVQPVGSPLSLECTVEGTSNPNLYWYRQAAGRGLQLLFYSVGIGQISSEVPQNLSASRPQDRQFILSSKKLLLSDSGFYLCAWSLPGTGYTFGSGTRLTVV.